This paragraph reports one TCR beta chain. Its antigen is undetermined. This specimen comes from a study of human CD8 memory T cell subsets. CDR1 MDHEN and CDR2 SYDVKM come from the germline V gene. The CDR3 extends over 13 amino acids. Study-wide findings and caveats: In stem-like memory T cells, Chao1 estimates suggested more diversity than in precursor exhausted T cells.

Generation of TCR beta libraries used UMI-labeled 5' RACE. TCRdb re-analyzed the 5' RACE reads; it lists each CDR3 protein once, without DNA. In total, the table holds under 20,000 distinct CDR3 sequences. The V gene is TRBV28, the J gene TRBJ2-5. Sequenced: CD8+ T cells from PBMCs. The origin of this receptor is a human donor in good health. The CDR3 loop is CASSLAEQETQYF.